This T cell receptor beta chain was sequenced for a study of breast tumors, draining lymph nodes, adjacent tissues. The sample holds many counts of this clonotype. Its specificity is unknown. With 10 bases removed from V and 0 bases from J, the gap between germline ends came to 16 bases. CDR3 length: 14 residues. Germline V gene lookup returns CDR1 LNHDA and CDR2 SQIVND (reference sequence). TCRdb re-called the multiplex PCR reads through MiXCR, storing one row per CDR3 protein. This sample has fewer than 250,000 distinct CDR3 sequences, with less than 40% found just once. Whole-study findings and limits: Data fit most tumor T cells coming from lymph node, expanding in tumor. Tumors had less TCR diversity than lymph nodes, more than nontumor tissue. Tumor and nontumor repertoires were significantly more similar in luminal-like than in basal-like breast cancer.

The lymph nodes were axillary draining lymph nodes from breast cancer patients. The sequence came from a female donor with breast cancer. Some clones in this sample may be carry-over from other donors' samples. The chain employs TRBV19 and TRBJ2-7, with D unresolved. Sequenced material: axillary lymph node tissue. The CDR3 loop reads CATRWWVHSYEQYF. The CDR3, as DNA: TGTGCCACCCGGTGGTGGGTCCACTCCTACGAGCAGTACTTC.